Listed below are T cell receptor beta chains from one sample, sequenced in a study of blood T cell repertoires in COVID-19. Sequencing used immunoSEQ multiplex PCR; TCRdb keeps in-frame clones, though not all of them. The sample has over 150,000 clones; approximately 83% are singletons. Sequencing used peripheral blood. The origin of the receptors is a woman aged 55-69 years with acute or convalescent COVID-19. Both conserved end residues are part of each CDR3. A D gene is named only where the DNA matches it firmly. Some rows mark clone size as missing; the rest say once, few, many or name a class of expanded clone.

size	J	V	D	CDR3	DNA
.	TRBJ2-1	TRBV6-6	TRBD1	CASSLMGQGYNEQFF	TGTGCCAGCAGTCTGATGGGACAGGGTTACAATGAGCAGTTCTTC
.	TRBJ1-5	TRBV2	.	CASSEVGGLRNQPQHF	TGTGCCAGCAGTGAGGTGGGGGGGCTGAGAAATCAGCCCCAGCATTTT
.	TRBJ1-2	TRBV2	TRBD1	CASSAGDRVNGYTF	TGTGCCAGCAGTGCGGGTGACAGGGTAAACGGCTACACCTTC
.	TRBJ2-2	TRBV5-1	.	CASSLALSNTGELFF	TGCGCCAGCAGCCTCGCGCTCTCGAACACCGGGGAGCTGTTTTTT
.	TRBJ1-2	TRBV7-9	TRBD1	CASSLGGQGVGYTF	TGTGCCAGCAGCTTAGGGGGCCAGGGGGTCGGCTACACCTTC
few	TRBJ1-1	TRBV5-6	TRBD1	CASSIIRTGGGTEAFF	TGTGCCAGCAGCATTATTCGGACAGGGGGCGGAACTGAAGCTTTCTTT
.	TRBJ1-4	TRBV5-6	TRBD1	CASSYSGGGREKLFF	TGTGCCAGCAGTTATTCAGGGGGCGGGAGAGAAAAACTGTTTTTT
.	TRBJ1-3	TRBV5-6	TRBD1	CASSVTGGGNTIYF	TGTGCCAGCAGCGTAACAGGGGGCGGAAACACCATATATTTT
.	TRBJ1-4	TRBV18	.	CASSPSGYLSNEKLFF	TGTGCCAGCTCACCATCAGGGTACCTCTCTAATGAAAAACTGTTTTTT
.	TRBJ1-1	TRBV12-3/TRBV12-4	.	CASSFRTSSEAFF	TGTGCCAGCAGTTTCAGGACATCGTCTGAAGCTTTCTTT